These 13 T cell receptor beta chains were sequenced from one sample in a study of post-analysis software for immune sequencing data. Broader study findings: Five TRBV segments, including TRBV5-6, TRBV5-1 and TRBV20-1, were more frequent in patients than controls.

These TCRs' antigens remain unknown. Researchers reported that TCR beta cDNA libraries carried unique molecular identifiers. TCRdb processed the PCR reads anew with MiXCR; each CDR3 protein has one entry. The sample has 350,000 to 450,000 distinct CDR3 sequences, around a third seen once. Material: blood. The receptors originated from a girl aged 10-17 years with multiple sclerosis.

This clonotype was observed a handful of times. The chain employs TRBV6-5 and TRBJ1-2; possibly TRBD1 for D (5 bases). V was clipped by 6 bases and J by 1 base, with 12 bases between them. The CDR3 contains 14 residues. Looked up from germline, CDR1 is MNHEY and CDR2 is SVGAGI. CDR3 sequence (DNA): TGTGCCAGCAGCGGGACTTATCTTAACTATGGCTACACCTTC. Amino acids: CASSGTYLNYGYTF.

This clonotype was seen a few times. This chain links TRBV12-3 or TRBV12-4 with TRBJ2-1, with D hard to call. V lost 6 bases, J lost 9 bases, and 6 bases lay in between. The CDR3 contains 10 residues. The CDR3 DNA is TGTGCCAGCAGAGGCGGTGAGCAGTTCTTC. Translation: CASRGGEQFF.

V usage is TRBV2 and J usage is TRBJ1-5, with a possible D match to TRBD1 (5 bases). The CDR3 is 16 residues long. Looked up from germline, CDR1 is SNHLY and CDR2 is FYNNEI. Trimming took 6 bases from V and 6 from J, leaving 21 bases between them. CDR3 sequence: CASRTFGTGRGQPQHF. DNA of the CDR3: TGTGCCAGCAGAACCTTCGGGACGGGACGGGGTCAGCCCCAGCATTTT. Drawing the rest from reference TRBV2 and TRBJ1-5, the complete variable domain is EPEVTQTPSHQVTQMGQEVILRCVPISNHLYFYWYRQILGQKVEFLVSFYNNEISEKSEIFDDQFSVERPDGSNFTLKIRSTKLEDSAMYFCASRTFGTGRGQPQHFGDGTRLSIL.

The sample holds a few counts of this clonotype. This chain connects TRBV3-1 to TRBJ2-3, with D uncertain. CDR1 LGHDT and CDR2 YNNKEL come from the germline V gene (reference sequence). The V and J ends lost 1 base and 0 bases respectively, with 8 bases between them. This CDR3 has 15 residues. In nucleotides, the CDR3 is TGTGCCAGCAGCCAAGGCGAAACTAGCACAGATACGCAGTATTTT. Translating it yields CASSQGETSTDTQYF.

CDR3 bases: TGCAGTGCTAGAGGTTGGAGCGGGGGAGTAGAGCAGTACTTC. Its translation is CSARGWSGGVEQYF. The chain has TRBV20-1 and TRBJ2-5; 8 bases are shared with TRBD2. The CDR3 totals 14 residues. Germline-derived CDR1 and CDR2 are DFQATT and SNEGSKA (reference sequence). The V and J ends lost 1 base and 11 bases, in that order; junction bases with no gene match: 12.

The V and J genes are TRBV29-1 and TRBJ1-5; weak D call: TRBD1 (5 bases). This CDR3 spans 12 amino acids. CDR1 and CDR2 from the germline V gene are SQVTM and ANQGSEA. Trimming shortened V by 6 bases and J by 1 base, and 7 bases separated the two germline ends. The CDR3: CSVGQSNQPQHF. The DNA for the CDR3 is TGCAGCGTCGGACAAAGCAATCAGCCCCAGCATTTT.

This clonotype was counted a few times. The gene calls are TRBV9 and TRBJ2-3; 8 bases are a match to TRBD1. V shed 3 bases, J shed 1 base, and the junction held 4 bases outside the gene matches. Germline lookup yields CDR1 SGDLS and CDR2 YYNGEE. The CDR3 consists of 15 residues. The CDR3 is CASSATGGGTDTQYF. In DNA, the CDR3 is TGTGCCAGCAGCGCCACAGGGGGTGGCACAGATACGCAGTATTTT.

The chain carries TRBV29-1 and TRBJ1-2; D remains ambiguous. The V gene's germline CDR1 is SQVTM and CDR2 ANQGSEA. This CDR3 has 14 amino acids. Trimming took off 5 bases at V and 0 bases at J, with 13 bases between the two ends. The chain's CDR3 is CSVWAGGANYGYTF. DNA of the CDR3: TGCAGCGTTTGGGCCGGTGGGGCTAACTATGGCTACACCTTC. Together with reference TRBV29-1 and TRBJ1-2, the CDR3 gives the full variable domain: SAVISQKPSRDICQRGTSLTIQCQVDSQVTMMFWYRQQPGQSLTLIATANQGSEATYESGFVIDKFPISRPNLTFSTLTVSNMSPEDSSIYLCSVWAGGANYGYTFGSGTRLTVV.

J is TRBJ2-3 and V is TRBV6-5; TRBD2 aligns across 11 bases. Germline CDR1 is MNHEY and CDR2 is SVGAGI. The CDR3 is 14 amino acids. Unmatched junction bases numbered 3, after V lost 6 bases and J lost 4 bases. The CDR3 DNA reads as TGTGCCAGCAGCCGACTAGCGGGGTCAGATACGCAGTATTTT. It encodes CASSRLAGSDTQYF.

The rearrangement uses TRBV12-3 or TRBV12-4 and TRBJ1-1; D perhaps matches TRBD1 (6 bases). CDR3 size: 14 residues. Trimming removed 6 bases at V and 11 bases at J, with 22 bases between. The CDR3 protein is CASSPLGVGAQAFF. In DNA, the CDR3 is TGTGCCAGCAGCCCCCTAGGAGTGGGGGCCCAGGCTTTCTTT.

The V gene is TRBV4-1, the J gene TRBJ1-1; D remains ambiguous. The CDR3 is made up of 15 amino acids. Trimming removed 2 bases at V and 1 base at J, with 11 bases between. Per the germline V gene, CDR1 is MGHRA and CDR2 is YSYEKL. CDR3 DNA sequence: TGCGCCAGCAGCCAACCCACGGCGTCGAACACTGAAGCTTTCTTT. Translation gives CASSQPTASNTEAFF.

The rearrangement uses TRBV20-1 and TRBJ2-3; TRBD2 matches 7 bases. The V gene's germline CDR1 is DFQATT and CDR2 SNEGSKA (reference sequence). The CDR3 has 15 residues. V lost 5 bases and J lost 0; bases outside the gene matches: 8. CDR3 residues: CSAPPASGSTDTQYF. CDR3 DNA sequence: TGCAGTGCTCCCCCGGCTAGCGGTAGCACAGATACGCAGTATTTT.

This clonotype has just a few counts. V usage is TRBV5-8 and J usage is TRBJ1-1, with TRBD1 as a possible D gene (5 bases). Per the germline V gene, CDR1 is SGHTS and CDR2 is YDEGEE. The CDR3 is made up of 13 amino acids. Trimming left V 0 bases short and J 6 bases short, with 9 bases between. In DNA, the CDR3 is TGTGCCAGCAGCTTGGTGGGGCTCCCTGAAGCTTTCTTT. Its protein product is CASSLVGLPEAFF.